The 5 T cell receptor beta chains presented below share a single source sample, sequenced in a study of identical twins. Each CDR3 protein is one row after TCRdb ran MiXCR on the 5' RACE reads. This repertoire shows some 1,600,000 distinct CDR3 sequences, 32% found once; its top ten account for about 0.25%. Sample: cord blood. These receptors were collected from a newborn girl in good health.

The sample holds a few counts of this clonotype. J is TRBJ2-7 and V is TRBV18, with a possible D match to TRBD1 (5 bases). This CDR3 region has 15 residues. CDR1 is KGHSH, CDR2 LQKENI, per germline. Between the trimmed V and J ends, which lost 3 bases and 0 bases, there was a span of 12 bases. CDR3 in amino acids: CASSPIQERSYEQYF. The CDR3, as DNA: TGTGCCAGCTCACCCATACAGGAGCGCTCCTACGAGCAGTACTTC.

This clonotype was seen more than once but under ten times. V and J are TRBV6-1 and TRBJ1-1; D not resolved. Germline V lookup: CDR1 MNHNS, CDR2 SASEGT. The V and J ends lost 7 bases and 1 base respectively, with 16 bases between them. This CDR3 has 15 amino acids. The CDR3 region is CASTPTRVTNTEAFF. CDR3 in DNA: TGTGCCAGCACTCCAACACGGGTCACGAACACTGAAGCTTTCTTT.

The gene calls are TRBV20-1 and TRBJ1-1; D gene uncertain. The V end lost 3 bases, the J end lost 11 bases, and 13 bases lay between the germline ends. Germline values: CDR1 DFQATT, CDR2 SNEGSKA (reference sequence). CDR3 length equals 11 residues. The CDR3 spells CSASTGPDAFF. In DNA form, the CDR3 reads TGCAGTGCTAGCACCGGGCCGGACGCTTTCTTT.

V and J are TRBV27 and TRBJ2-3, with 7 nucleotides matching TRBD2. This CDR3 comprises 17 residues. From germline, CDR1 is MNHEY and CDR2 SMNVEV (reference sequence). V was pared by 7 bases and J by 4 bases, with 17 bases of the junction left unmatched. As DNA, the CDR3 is TGTGCCAGCACTACTAGGGTTGGCGGGAGAGGCTCAGATACGCAGTATTTT. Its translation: CASTTRVGGRGSDTQYF.

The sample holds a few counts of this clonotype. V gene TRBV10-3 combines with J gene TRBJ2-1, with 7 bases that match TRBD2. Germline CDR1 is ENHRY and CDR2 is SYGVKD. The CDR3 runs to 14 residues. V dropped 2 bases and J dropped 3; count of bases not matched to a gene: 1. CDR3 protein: CAISEGLDYNEQFF. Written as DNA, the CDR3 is TGTGCCATCAGTGAGGGACTAGACTACAATGAGCAGTTCTTC.